A selection of T cell receptor beta chains follows, all from one sample in a study of cytomegalovirus exposure and HLA in healthy donors. Clones were sequenced by immunoSEQ multiplex PCR, and TCRdb holds only the in-frame ones, with some missing. Of 42,000 or so clones detected, about 47% appear once; the ten largest clones hold about 12%. Sequenced: PBMCs. The receptors derive from a human donor in good health. Each CDR3 is given with its conserved first and last residue. Each record gives: V gene, CDR3 protein.

TRBV19	CASSTTRGGSSSGRANEQYF
TRBV9	CASSLRDRDVYGYTF
TRBV6-1	CASSKGTLQGFNTEAFF
TRBV10-3	CAISESSGALTDTQYF
TRBV7-9	CASTTGGKWGNEQFF
TRBV19	CASSIEQGRGNTIYF
TRBV5-1	CASWGGAGSGANVLTF
TRBV5-5	CASSLSGGAGPSYEQYF
TRBV30	CAWQKTATDTQYF
TRBV5-6	CASSHTDRQETQYF
TRBV19	CASKTGNQPQHF
TRBV5-5	CASSLAPRLNEKLFF
TRBV15	CATSRGGGTGIKYF
TRBV10-3	CAISETTGKGNQPQHF
TRBV6-4	CASSDSGGATSDTQYF
TRBV4-1	CASSQEQGAYGANVLTF